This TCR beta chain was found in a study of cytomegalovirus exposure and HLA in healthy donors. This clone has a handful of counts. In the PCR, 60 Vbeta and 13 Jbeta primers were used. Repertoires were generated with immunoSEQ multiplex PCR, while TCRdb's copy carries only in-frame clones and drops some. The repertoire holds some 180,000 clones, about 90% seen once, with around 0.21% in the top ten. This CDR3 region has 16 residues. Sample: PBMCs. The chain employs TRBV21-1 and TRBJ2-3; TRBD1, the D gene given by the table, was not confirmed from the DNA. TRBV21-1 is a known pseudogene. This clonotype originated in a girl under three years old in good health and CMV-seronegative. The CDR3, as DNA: TGTGCCAGCAGCAATCAGAGTTCAGAAACAGGGGATACGCAGTATTTT. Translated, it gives CASSNQSSETGDTQYF.